The 14 T cell receptor beta chains given below trace back to one sample, sequenced in a study of a mutant IDH1 vaccine in newly diagnosed glioma. Antigens for these TCRs are unknown. TCRdb's table, derived via immunoSEQ multiplex PCR, lists solely in-frame clones and lacks some. Altogether tens of thousands of clones are present, 81% being singletons, with the ten largest covering approximately 15%. Regarding time point: week 35, safety follow-up. Vaccination comprised doses that each held 300 ug of mutant IDH1 20-mer peptide, plus topical imiquimod. The sample here was PBMCs, taken from a glioma patient whose treatment included an IDH1 peptide vaccine. All receptors derive from a man aged 30-40 years with glioma.

This clone is a singleton in its sample. The DNA for the CDR3 is TGTGCCAGCAGCTTAGCGGGGAGGGTCGGGATCTACGAGCAGTACTTC. Translated: CASSLAGRVGIYEQYF. The chain carries TRBV7-8 and TRBJ2-7; 7 bases agree with TRBD2. CDR1 and CDR2 (germline): SGHVS, FQNEAQ. Trimming at V came to 0 bases and at J to 3 bases, leaving 8 bases not matched to a gene. This CDR3 contains 16 residues.

The chain combines TRBV29-1 with TRBJ1-1, with D possibly matching TRBD1 (5 bases). Germline V gives CDR1 SQVTM, CDR2 ANQGSEA. The CDR3 runs 13 residues. With 7 bases removed from V and 1 base from J, the gap between germline ends came to 13 bases. Here the CDR3 reads CSAFMTENTEAFF. The CDR3 DNA sequence: TGCAGCGCCTTCATGACAGAGAACACTGAAGCTTTCTTT.

The V gene is TRBV2, the J gene TRBJ1-1; D uncertain. Trimming removed 7 bases from V and 0 bases from J, with 9 bases in between. The CDR3 has 13 amino acids. From germline, CDR1 is SNHLY and CDR2 FYNNEI. CDR3 DNA sequence: TGTGCCAGCAAGGAGCAGGTGAACACTGAAGCTTTCTTT. This encodes CASKEQVNTEAFF.

The chain employs TRBV29-1 and TRBJ1-3; D gene unclear. CDR3 size: 14 residues. Germline assignment: CDR1 SQVTM and CDR2 ANQGSEA. Trimming removed 1 base at V and 0 bases at J, with 7 bases between. The CDR3 region has the DNA TGCAGCGTTGAAGGGCAGCTCTCTGGAAACACCATATATTTT. As protein: CSVEGQLSGNTIYF.

The J gene is TRBJ1-1, the V gene TRBV5-4; D call uncertain. The V end was cut by 0 bases, the J end by 5 bases, with 8 bases between. The germline gives CDR1 SGHNT, CDR2 YYREEE (reference sequence). The CDR3 loop spans 13 amino acids. As DNA, the CDR3 is TGTGCCAGCAGCTTGGCCGACGGGACTGAAGCTTTCTTT. It codes for CASSLADGTEAFF.

This sequence joins TRBV28 and TRBJ2-7; D gene ambiguous. CDR1 MDHEN and CDR2 SYDVKM come from the germline V gene. V lost 7 bases and J lost 3, with 7 bases in between. This CDR3 spans 11 amino acids. CDR3 DNA sequence: TGTGCCAGCACGTACAACTACGAGCAGTACTTC. Amino acids: CASTYNYEQYF.

The chain employs TRBV28 and TRBJ2-2; 7 nucleotides align to TRBD1. CDR3 length: 19 residues. V was clipped by 2 bases and J by 3 bases; unmatched bases: 15. Germline CDR1 and CDR2: MDHEN and SYDVKM. The CDR3 bases are TGTGCCAGCAGTTTACTCCCGTCCGACAGGGACGGTTACACCGGGGAGCTGTTTTTT. Its translation: CASSLLPSDRDGYTGELFF.

This chain connects TRBV7-9 to TRBJ1-5; TRBD1 aligns across 9 bases. Germline V gene data show CDR1 as SEHNR and CDR2 as FQNEAQ (reference sequence). The CDR3 is 15 residues long. The V segment lost 6 bases and the J segment 1 base; nucleotides outside the gene matches: 4. CDR3: CASSRDRESNQPQHF. As DNA, the CDR3 is TGTGCCAGCAGTCGGGACAGGGAAAGCAATCAGCCCCAGCATTTT.

The V call is TRBV7-9, the J call TRBJ2-2, with TRBD1 as a possible D gene (5 bases). CDR1 and CDR2 from the germline V gene are SEHNR and FQNEAQ (reference sequence). Trimming shortened V by 6 bases and J by 4 bases, and 12 bases separated the two germline ends. This CDR3 has 14 amino acids. CDR3: CASSTQGITGELFF. CDR3 nucleotide sequence: TGTGCCAGCAGTACCCAGGGAATCACCGGGGAGCTGTTTTTT.

This chain links TRBV6-6 with TRBJ1-4; 9 bases agree with TRBD1. CDR3 length: 15 residues. The germline gives CDR1 MNHNY, CDR2 SVGAGI (reference sequence). After removal of 5 bases from V and 2 bases from J, the junction contained 3 bases not matched to a gene. CDR3 protein: CASSGQGWTNEKLFF. In nucleotides, the CDR3 is TGTGCCAGCAGTGGACAGGGGTGGACTAATGAAAAACTGTTTTTT.

This clone appeared once. The chain couples TRBV6-5 to TRBJ2-1; TRBD2 matches 13 bases. Trimming removed 6 bases from V and 7 bases from J; junction bases left unmatched: 6. Germline CDR1 MNHEY, CDR2 SVGAGI. The CDR3 contains 15 residues. The CDR3 sequence: CASSSTSGRKNEQFF. The CDR3 nucleotides are TGTGCCAGCAGCTCGACTAGCGGGAGGAAGAATGAGCAGTTCTTC.

J is TRBJ2-2 and V is TRBV7-2; 7 bases map to TRBD2. CDR3 length equals 14 residues. Per the germline V gene, CDR1 is SGHTA and CDR2 is FQGNSA. J gave up 1 base and V 8 bases, and 4 bases lay outside the gene matches. The CDR3: CASRDYMNTGELFF. CDR3 nucleotide sequence: TGTGCCAGCCGGGACTATATGAACACCGGGGAGCTGTTTTTT.

CDR3 residues: CASSLANRVRQPQHF. CDR3 sequence (DNA): TGTGCCAGCAGCTTAGCGAACAGGGTAAGGCAGCCCCAGCATTTT. This rearrangement joins TRBV7-8 to TRBJ1-5; a possible D gene is TRBD1 (6 bases). This CDR3 has 15 residues. Per germline, CDR1 SGHVS and CDR2 FQNEAQ. Trimming removed 0 bases at V and 7 bases at J, with 13 bases between.

The V call is TRBV29-1, the J call TRBJ2-7; D possibly corresponds to TRBD1 (5 bases). This CDR3 region has 12 residues. V lost 6 bases to trimming and J lost 4 bases, with 13 bases between them. Germline-derived CDR1 and CDR2 are SQVTM and ANQGSEA. The CDR3 nucleotides read TGCAGCGTACCCATGGGGCCTTACGAGCAGTACTTC. It specifies CSVPMGPYEQYF.